These 27 T cell receptor beta chains were all obtained from the same sample, sequenced in a study of blood T cells in healthy people across ages. Primed by a sample-barcoded 5' primer and a J-beta primer mix, a second PCR proceeded for about 7 to 11 cycles. TCRdb itself ran the 5' RACE reads through MiXCR, one entry per CDR3 protein. The table lists around 780,000 distinct CDR3 sequences, approximately 53% of them singletons, with 20% to 30% in the top ten. Sequencing was performed on blood. The receptors stem from a man between 35 and 55 years old in good health.

V usage is TRBV12-3 or TRBV12-4 and J usage is TRBJ2-5; TRBD1 matches 8 bases. The ends lost 6 bases at V and 5 bases at J; junction bases unmatched: 14. The CDR3 loop spans 16 amino acids. The CDR3 nucleotides are TGTGCCAGCAGGCTATCAGGGGGCGGGGAGACGGAGACCCAGTACTTC. Its translation: CASRLSGGGETETQYF.

The V and J genes are TRBV7-6 and TRBJ2-7, with D possibly being TRBD1 or TRBD2 (5 bases each). The CDR3 consists of 14 residues. Trimming cost V 5 bases and J 7 bases, with 18 bases left between them. Germline lookup yields CDR1 SGHVS and CDR2 FNYEAQ. The CDR3 nucleotides are TGTGCCAGCAGCCCTGGGACGGCTGGCAATGAGCAGTACTTC. Translation gives CASSPGTAGNEQYF.

This clonotype was observed at least ten times. The rearrangement uses TRBV29-1 and TRBJ2-4, with D maybe TRBD2 (6 bases). V shed 6 bases and J shed 0 bases, with 9 bases lying between them. Germline loops: CDR1 SQVTM, CDR2 ANQGSEA. There are 13 residues in the CDR3. The CDR3 nucleotides are TGCAGCGTCGGGGGACTAGCCAAAAACATTCAGTACTTC. Encoded protein: CSVGGLAKNIQYF.

The CDR3 loop reads CSSRQGDYNEQFF. The CDR3 DNA is TGCAGCTCTAGGCAGGGGGATTACAATGAGCAGTTCTTC. V is TRBV29-1 and J is TRBJ2-1; 7 bases agree with TRBD1. V dropped 8 bases and J dropped 4; count of bases not matched to a gene: 8. The CDR3 consists of 13 residues. Germline CDR1 reads SQVTM; CDR2 reads ANQGSEA.

The chain joins TRBV6-4 to TRBJ2-1; 11 bases are shared with TRBD2. CDR1 MRHNA and CDR2 SNTAGT come from the germline V gene. This CDR3 comprises 15 residues. After removal of 5 bases from V and 5 bases from J, the junction contained 5 bases not matched to a gene. CDR3 coding DNA: TGTGCCAGCAGTCTACTAGCGGGGGAGGACAATGAGCAGTTCTTC. As protein: CASSLLAGEDNEQFF.

A word on this clonotype: The junction departs from germline at one end; a sequencing error may be responsible. The chain is built from TRBV3-1 and TRBJ2-1; 12 bases map to TRBD2. The CDR3 totals 15 residues. Germline assignment: CDR1 LGHDT and CDR2 YNNKEL (reference sequence). CDR3 residues: CASSPRLAGESEQFF. CDR3 nucleotide sequence: TGCGCCAGCAGCCCGCGACTAGCGGGAGAATCTGAGCAGTTCTTC.

This rearrangement joins TRBV7-2 to TRBJ2-7; weak D call: TRBD2 (6 bases). Germline values: CDR1 SGHTA, CDR2 FQGNSA. Trimming took off 3 bases at V and 3 bases at J, with 15 bases between the two ends. The CDR3 totals 15 residues. CDR3 loop: CASSLGGGGNYEQYF. The CDR3 DNA sequence: TGTGCCAGCAGCTTGGGGGGTGGGGGGAACTACGAGCAGTACTTC.

The chain is built from TRBV19 and TRBJ2-1; 12 bases line up with TRBD2. The ends lost 4 bases at V and 8 bases at J; junction bases unmatched: 9. CDR3 length equals 16 residues. Germline V gene sequence: CDR1 LNHDA, CDR2 SQIVND (reference sequence). CDR3 residues: CASSTPRTSGIDEQFF. In nucleotides, the CDR3 is TGTGCCAGTAGTACCCCCCGGACTAGCGGGATCGATGAGCAGTTCTTC.

The chain joins TRBV27 to TRBJ2-1; D remains unclear. This CDR3 is built from 12 residues. Deletions cut 9 bases from V and 6 bases from J, with 12 bases between. Germline CDR1 and CDR2: MNHEY and SMNVEV (reference sequence). The CDR3 coding sequence is TGTGCCAGTAACAGTTTTGGCAATGAGCAGTTCTTC. Protein product: CASNSFGNEQFF.

The chain employs TRBV2 and TRBJ1-4; no definite D call. From germline, CDR1 is SNHLY and CDR2 FYNNEI. The CDR3 runs to 17 residues. Trimming stripped 2 bases from V and 1 base from J, with 14 bases between. CDR3 sequence reads: CASSERPGRLTNEKLFF. For the CDR3, the DNA is TGTGCCAGCAGTGAACGGCCAGGACGCCTAACTAATGAAAAACTGTTTTTT.

The chain links TRBV7-2 to TRBJ2-1; no clear D. V was trimmed by 3 bases and J by 3 bases, leaving 12 bases between them. Germline lookup yields CDR1 SGHTA and CDR2 FQGNSA. The CDR3 extends over 15 amino acids. CDR3 nucleotide sequence: TGTGCCAGCAGCTTCGGGTCGGAACGCTACAATGAGCAGTTCTTC. It encodes CASSFGSERYNEQFF.

This clonotype has just one count. The chain uses TRBV7-6 and TRBJ2-1; 9 bases agree with TRBD2. J lost 8 bases, V lost 8 bases, and 16 bases had no gene match. Germline CDR1 reads SGHVS; CDR2 reads FNYEAQ. The CDR3 runs 16 residues. The CDR3 sequence: CASLPWEREVGYEQFF. The CDR3 DNA reads TGTGCCAGCCTACCTTGGGAGCGGGAGGTCGGGTATGAGCAGTTCTTC.

The CDR3 loop is CASSQGPTSPGTYEQYF. In DNA, the CDR3 is TGTGCCAGCAGCCAGGGACCGACTAGCCCGGGGACCTACGAGCAGTACTTC. V gene TRBV4-2 combines with J gene TRBJ2-5; 7 bases line up with TRBD2. TRBJ2-7 matches the DNA end more closely, so the J call is doubtful. This CDR3 contains 17 residues. Germline assignment: CDR1 LGHNA and CDR2 YNFKEQ.

The rearrangement links TRBV20-1 to TRBJ2-5; tentatively, D is TRBD2 (6 bases). The DNA end lines up better with TRBJ2-7; the J call may be wrong. The CDR3 contains 16 residues. CDR1 is DFQATT, CDR2 SNEGSKA, per germline (reference sequence). This CDR3 reads CSARNPLGLKTYEQYF. In DNA, the CDR3 is TGCAGTGCCAGGAATCCCCTAGGACTAAAGACCTACGAGCAGTACTTC.

The chain recombines TRBV20-1 with TRBJ2-1, with D maybe TRBD1 (6 bases). The CDR3 is 13 amino acids. The V gene's germline CDR1 is DFQATT and CDR2 SNEGSKA (reference sequence). Between the trimmed V and J ends, which lost 0 bases and 15 bases, there was a span of 18 bases. The CDR3 DNA follows: TGCAGTGCTAGAGATGGTAGGACAGCCGTTCGGTTCTTC. This codes for CSARDGRTAVRFF.

This chain links TRBV10-2 with TRBJ1-5; D call uncertain. The ends were cut back, 4 bases at V and 3 bases at J, with 7 bases in the middle. This CDR3 comprises 13 residues. Looked up from germline, CDR1 is WSHSY and CDR2 is SAAADI. The CDR3 loop is CASSGTANQPQHF. As DNA, the CDR3 is TGCGCCAGCAGTGGGACCGCCAATCAGCCCCAGCATTTT.

This clonotype occurred a few times. V is TRBV15 and J is TRBJ1-2, with D possibly matching TRBD1 (5 bases). CDR1 and CDR2 from the germline V gene are LNHNV and YYDKDF (reference sequence). The V and J ends lost 0 bases and 4 bases respectively, with 12 bases between them. The CDR3 runs to 15 residues. CDR3 in DNA: TGTGCCACCAGCAGAGACTTAGGGACCGGCTATGGCTACACCTTC. It is translated as CATSRDLGTGYGYTF.

The chain joins TRBV20-1 to TRBJ2-1, with 7 bases that match TRBD2. J lost 8 bases, V lost 5 bases, and 9 bases had no gene match. This CDR3 contains 13 residues. Germline V gene lookup returns CDR1 DFQATT and CDR2 SNEGSKA (reference sequence). As DNA, the CDR3 is TGCAGTGCTGTAGCGGGCGGTTGGGATGAGCAGTTCTTC. Protein product: CSAVAGGWDEQFF.

The V and J genes are TRBV28 and TRBJ1-2; 8 bases are shared with TRBD1. The V and J ends lost 5 bases and 7 bases, in that order; junction bases with no gene match: 12. The CDR3 is made up of 15 amino acids. CDR1 MDHEN and CDR2 SYDVKM come from the germline V gene. CDR3 protein: CASSTAPQGAVGYTF. The CDR3 DNA is TGTGCCAGCAGTACTGCCCCTCAGGGGGCGGTTGGCTACACCTTC.

The genes are TRBV3-1 and TRBJ1-1, with 11 bases aligning to TRBD1. The length of the CDR3 is 14 residues. CDR1 and CDR2 from the germline V gene are LGHDT and YNNKEL (reference sequence). The junction had 1 base not matched to a gene; V was cut back by 3 bases and J by 4 bases. The CDR3 coding sequence is TGTGCCAGCAGCCAGGGGACAGGGGGCACTGAAGCTTTCTTT. Amino acid sequence: CASSQGTGGTEAFF.

The chain has TRBV13 and TRBJ2-1; no definite D call. Germline V CDR1 and CDR2: PRHDT, FYEKMQ (reference sequence). This CDR3 spans 19 amino acids. The V gene lost 2 bases and the J gene lost 0 bases, with 20 bases spanning the gap. CDR3 in amino acids: CASSLSAIRANPSYNEQFF. The CDR3 DNA reads as TGTGCCAGCAGCTTAAGCGCGATTCGGGCAAACCCCTCCTACAATGAGCAGTTCTTC.

The rearrangement joins TRBV20-1 to TRBJ2-7, with a possible D match to TRBD2 (5 bases). CDR1 and CDR2 (germline): DFQATT, SNEGSKA (reference sequence). CDR3 length: 15 residues. With 3 bases removed from V and 4 bases from J, the gap between germline ends came to 19 bases. In DNA form, the CDR3 reads TGCAGTGCTAGTAGATTGGACTCTCTCTCTTACGAGCAGTACTTC. Its protein is CSASRLDSLSYEQYF.

This chain connects TRBV3-1 to TRBJ1-5; D possibly corresponds to TRBD1 (6 bases). V was shortened by 2 bases and J by 2 bases, with 10 bases between the two germline ends. The length of the CDR3 is 15 residues. Per the germline V gene, CDR1 is LGHDT and CDR2 is YNNKEL (reference sequence). This CDR3 is CASSQTPGGNQPQHF. The DNA of the CDR3 is TGTGCCAGCAGCCAAACTCCAGGGGGCAATCAGCCCCAGCATTTT.

The CDR3 DNA follows: TGTGCCAGCAGCCCGAGTGGGAAGAGGGAGACCCAGTACTTC. Protein: CASSPSGKRETQYF. The chain recombines TRBV7-9 with TRBJ2-5; D gene ambiguous. This CDR3 comprises 14 residues. Trimming left V 5 bases short and J 5 bases short, with 15 bases between. Germline lookup yields CDR1 SEHNR and CDR2 FQNEAQ (reference sequence).

CDR3 coding DNA: TGTGCCAGCAGCCTTAGCGGGAGGGAGATGTACGAGCAGTACTTC. Its translation is CASSLSGREMYEQYF. This chain joins TRBV28 and TRBJ2-5; 11 bases match TRBD2. The DNA end is more similar to TRBJ2-7, so the J call may be wrong. This CDR3 has 15 residues. Germline CDR1 is MDHEN and CDR2 is SYDVKM.

This chain uses TRBV29-1 with TRBJ2-3, with D possibly matching TRBD2 (5 bases). V was clipped by 6 bases and J by 0 bases, with 13 bases between them. The V gene's germline CDR1 is SQVTM and CDR2 ANQGSEA. The CDR3 is 14 residues long. The CDR3 loop is CSVAHGLSTDTQYF. The CDR3 DNA is TGCAGCGTCGCCCATGGACTTAGCACAGATACGCAGTATTTT.

This clonotype was seen a single time. The rearrangement joins TRBV6-5 to TRBJ2-1; the match to TRBD1 covers 8 bases. Germline trimming cut 3 bases from V and 6 bases from J; bases unmatched to any gene: 7. Per the germline V gene, CDR1 is MNHEY and CDR2 is SVGAGI. The CDR3 has 15 amino acids. The CDR3 nucleotides read TGTGCCAGCAGTTATCAGGGGGCAATGGGCAATGAGCAGTTCTTC. Its translation is CASSYQGAMGNEQFF.